These 11 T cell receptor beta chains were sequenced from one sample in a study of CD8+ T cells in alopecia areata. As to treatment: oral pan-JAK inhibitor, 5-10 mg twice daily. TCR sequencing used cDNA made by reverse transcription of extracted RNA. Libraries were prepared by immunoSEQ multiplex PCR; TCRdb keeps only in-frame clonotypes and omits some of them. The sample holds around 120,000 clones, 50% to 55% seen once. The material was CD4+ T cells sorted from blood, obtained at week 4, from a patient treated with tofacitinib. The receptors originated from a human donor with alopecia areata.

The J gene is TRBJ2-7, the V gene TRBV29-1; D is uncertain. Trimming removed 4 bases from V and 3 bases from J, with 7 bases in between. CDR3 size: 11 residues. CDR1 is SQVTM, CDR2 ANQGSEA, per germline. This CDR3 reads CSVGNNYEQYF. CDR3 nucleotide sequence: TGCAGCGTTGGTAACAACTACGAGCAGTACTTC.

The chain recombines TRBV30 with TRBJ2-2, with D unresolved. CDR1 and CDR2 (germline): GTSNPN, SVGIG (reference sequence). The ends were cut back, 4 bases at V and 2 bases at J, with 11 bases in the middle. This CDR3 has 14 amino acids. CDR3 residues: CAWKSAPNTGELFF. CDR3 DNA sequence: TGTGCCTGGAAGTCTGCACCCAACACCGGGGAGCTGTTTTTT.

The V and J genes are TRBV5-1 and TRBJ2-3; 7 bases align to TRBD1. Germline CDR1 SGHRS, CDR2 YFSETQ. The CDR3 is 15 amino acids. V was clipped by 0 bases and J by 1 base; unmatched bases: 2. The CDR3 DNA is TGCGCCAGCAGCTTGGGGGACAGACGCACAGATACGCAGTATTTT. This codes for CASSLGDRRTDTQYF.

The rearrangement uses TRBV5-1 and TRBJ2-7, with a tentative D call TRBD2 (5 bases). CDR3 size: 14 residues. V gave up 1 base and J gave up 5 bases, with 13 bases separating them. Germline values: CDR1 SGHRS, CDR2 YFSETQ. CDR3 amino acids: CASSLIRGGHEQYF. The CDR3 DNA reads TGCGCCAGCAGCTTGATTCGTGGAGGCCACGAGCAGTACTTC. Full variable domain (missing parts from reference TRBV5-1 and TRBJ2-7): KAGVTQTPRYLIKTRGQQVTLSCSPISGHRSVSWYQQTPGQGLQFLFEYFSETQRNKGNFPGRFSGRQFSNSRSEMNVSTLELGDSALYLCASSLIRGGHEQYFGPGTRLTVT.

The CDR3 DNA sequence: TGTGCCAGCAGTGTTGGATTTGGACGTTCGCCCTCCTACGAGCAGTACTTC. Encoded protein: CASSVGFGRSPSYEQYF. The rearrangement uses TRBV2 and TRBJ2-7, with D unresolved. CDR3 length: 17 residues. Deletions cut 4 bases from V and 0 bases from J, with 19 bases between. CDR1 is SNHLY, CDR2 FYNNEI, per germline.

The rearrangement joins TRBV18 to TRBJ2-5; either TRBD1 or TRBD2 may supply D (5 bases each). Germline values: CDR1 KGHSH, CDR2 LQKENI. V lost 2 bases and J lost 1, with 8 bases in between. The CDR3 consists of 14 residues. The CDR3 DNA reads TGTGCCAGCTCACCATCGGGACGCCAAGAGACCCAGTACTTC. This sequence encodes CASSPSGRQETQYF. Combining the CDR3 with reference TRBV18 and TRBJ2-5 gives the whole variable domain NAGVMQNPRHLVRRRGQEARLRCSPMKGHSHVYWYRQLPEEGLKFMVYLQKENIIDESGMPKERFSAEFPKEGPSILRIQQVVRGDSAAYFCASSPSGRQETQYFGPGTRLLVL.

The rearrangement links TRBV7-3 to TRBJ2-3, with D perhaps TRBD1 (5 bases). Per the germline V gene, CDR1 is SGHTA and CDR2 is FQGTGA. V was clipped by 3 bases and J by 3 bases, with 7 bases between them. The CDR3 runs 13 residues. The CDR3 reads CASSLQGTDTQYF. CDR3 coding DNA: TGTGCCAGCAGCTTGCAGGGTACAGATACGCAGTATTTT.

The sample holds a few counts of this clone. The chain combines TRBV30 with TRBJ1-4; TRBD1 matches 8 bases. J was trimmed by 8 bases and V by 0 bases; bases with no gene match: 8. The germline V gene encodes CDR1 GTSNPN and CDR2 SVGIG (reference sequence). This CDR3 has 15 amino acids. CDR3 DNA: TGTGCCTGGAGTGTTCGGACAGGGCCACCGGAAAAACTGTTTTTT. Translated, it gives CAWSVRTGPPEKLFF. The full variable domain, in which reference TRBV30 and TRBJ1-4 provide the parts outside the CDR3, is SQTIHQWPATLVQPVGSPLSLECTVEGTSNPNLYWYRQAAGRGLQLLFYSVGIGQISSEVPQNLSASRPQDRQFILSSKKLLLSDSGFYLCAWSVRTGPPEKLFFGSGTQLSVL.

This clone was counted a few times. V gene TRBV29-1 combines with J gene TRBJ2-7; D not resolved. This CDR3 has 8 residues. Germline-derived CDR1 and CDR2 are SQVTM and ANQGSEA. The V and J ends lost 3 bases and 9 bases respectively, with 3 bases between them. CDR3 bases: TGCAGCGTTGACGGGCAGTACTTC. As protein: CSVDGQYF.

The V gene is TRBV29-1, the J gene TRBJ1-2, with D possibly matching TRBD1 (6 bases). This CDR3 has 13 residues. Germline loops: CDR1 SQVTM, CDR2 ANQGSEA. Trimming removed 1 base from V and 6 bases from J, with 12 bases in between. This CDR3 is CSVEAPGAHGYTF. In DNA, the CDR3 is TGCAGCGTTGAAGCCCCAGGGGCTCATGGCTACACCTTC.

The chain employs TRBV13 and TRBJ1-2, with D possibly TRBD1 on 5 matching bases. The CDR3 consists of 12 residues. The germline V gene has CDR1 PRHDT and CDR2 FYEKMQ (reference sequence). The germline V and J ends were trimmed by 5 bases and 7 bases, with 11 bases remaining between them. CDR3 region: CASSPREGGYTF. The CDR3 DNA reads as TGTGCCAGCAGCCCCAGGGAGGGTGGCTACACCTTC.